The TCR beta chain under discussion was sequenced for a study of blood T cell repertoires in COVID-19. Study at large: Donors in the United States, Italy and Spain gave samples during acute or convalescent COVID-19. Nucleic acid was either cDNA or gDNA, and it came from T cells, B-cell-depleted T cells, or PBMCs.

Methods used by the authors: Scientists estimated how many nucleated cells there were by amplifying reference gene primers. TCRdb's copy holds only in-frame clones and misses some; the assay was immunoSEQ multiplex PCR. The D gene and trimming were derived from the DNA, and the V and J assignments and clone size from that table. The top ten clones hold about 1.3% of a sample with some 260,000 clones, about 90% of them seen once. CDR1 LGHDT and CDR2 YNNKEL come from the germline V gene (reference sequence). The CDR3 is 15 residues long. The V end was cut by 2 bases, the J end by 7 bases, with 14 bases between.

This receptor was taken from an elderly man with acute or convalescent COVID-19. This chain links TRBV3-1 (or the pseudogene TRBV3-2) with TRBJ1-4; no clear D. Sequenced: peripheral blood. The CDR3 DNA sequence: TGTGCCAGCAGCCAAAGAGCCCGGGGAAGTGAAAAACTGTTTTTT. It codes for CASSQRARGSEKLFF.